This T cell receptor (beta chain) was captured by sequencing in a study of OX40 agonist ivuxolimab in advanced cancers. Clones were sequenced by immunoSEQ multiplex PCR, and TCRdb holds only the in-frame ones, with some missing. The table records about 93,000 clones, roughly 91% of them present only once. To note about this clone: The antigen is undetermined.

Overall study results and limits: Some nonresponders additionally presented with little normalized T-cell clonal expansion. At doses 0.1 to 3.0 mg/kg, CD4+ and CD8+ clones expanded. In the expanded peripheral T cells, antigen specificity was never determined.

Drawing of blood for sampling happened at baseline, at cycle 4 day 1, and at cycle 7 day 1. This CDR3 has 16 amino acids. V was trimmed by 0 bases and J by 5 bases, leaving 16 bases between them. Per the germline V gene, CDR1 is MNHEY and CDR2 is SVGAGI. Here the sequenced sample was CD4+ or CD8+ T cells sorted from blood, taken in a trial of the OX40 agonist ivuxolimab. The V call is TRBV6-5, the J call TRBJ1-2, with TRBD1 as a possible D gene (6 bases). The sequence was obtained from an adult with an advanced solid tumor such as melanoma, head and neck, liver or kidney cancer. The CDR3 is CASSYSSSGAVYGYTF. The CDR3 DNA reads TGTGCCAGCAGTTACTCGAGTTCAGGGGCAGTGTATGGCTACACCTTC.